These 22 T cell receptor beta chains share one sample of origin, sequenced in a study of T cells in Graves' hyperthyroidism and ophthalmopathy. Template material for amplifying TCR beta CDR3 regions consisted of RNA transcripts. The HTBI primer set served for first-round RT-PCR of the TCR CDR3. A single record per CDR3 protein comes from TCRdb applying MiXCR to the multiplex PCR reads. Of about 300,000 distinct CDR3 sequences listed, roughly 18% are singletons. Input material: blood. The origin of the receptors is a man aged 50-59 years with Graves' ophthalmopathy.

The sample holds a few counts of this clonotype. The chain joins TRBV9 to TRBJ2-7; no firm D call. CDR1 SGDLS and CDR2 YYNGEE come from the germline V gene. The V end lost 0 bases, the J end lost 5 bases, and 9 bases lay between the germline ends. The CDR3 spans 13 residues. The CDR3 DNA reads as TGTGCCAGCAGCGTAGGCGGCCATCACGAGCAGTACTTC. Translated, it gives CASSVGGHHEQYF.

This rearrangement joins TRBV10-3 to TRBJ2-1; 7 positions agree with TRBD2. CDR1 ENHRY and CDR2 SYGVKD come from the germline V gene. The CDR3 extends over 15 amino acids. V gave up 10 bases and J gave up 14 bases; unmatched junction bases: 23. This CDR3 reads CATAPSAGDVQEEFF. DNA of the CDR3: TGTGCCACGGCCCCTTCGGCGGGGGATGTACAAGAGGAGTTCTTC.

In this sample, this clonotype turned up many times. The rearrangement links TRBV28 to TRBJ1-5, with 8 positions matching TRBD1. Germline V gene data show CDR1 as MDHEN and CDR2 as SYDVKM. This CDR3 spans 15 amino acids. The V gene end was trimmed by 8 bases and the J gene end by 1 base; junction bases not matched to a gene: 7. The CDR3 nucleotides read TGTGCCAGCTTCCACCGGGACAGGAGCAATCAGCCCCAGCATTTT. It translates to CASFHRDRSNQPQHF.

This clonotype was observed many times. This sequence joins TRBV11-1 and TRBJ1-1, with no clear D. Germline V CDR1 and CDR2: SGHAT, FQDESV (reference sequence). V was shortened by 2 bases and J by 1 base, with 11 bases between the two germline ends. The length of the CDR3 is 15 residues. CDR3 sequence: CASSLRPRTNTEAFF. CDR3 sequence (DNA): TGTGCCAGCAGCTTAAGACCCAGGACGAACACTGAAGCTTTCTTT.

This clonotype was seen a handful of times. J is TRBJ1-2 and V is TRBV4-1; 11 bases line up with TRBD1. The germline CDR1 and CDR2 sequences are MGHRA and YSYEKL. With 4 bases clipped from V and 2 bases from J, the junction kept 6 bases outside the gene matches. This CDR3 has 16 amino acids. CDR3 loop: CASSPIGTGGNYGYTF. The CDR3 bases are TGCGCCAGCAGCCCGATCGGGACAGGGGGAAACTATGGCTACACCTTC.

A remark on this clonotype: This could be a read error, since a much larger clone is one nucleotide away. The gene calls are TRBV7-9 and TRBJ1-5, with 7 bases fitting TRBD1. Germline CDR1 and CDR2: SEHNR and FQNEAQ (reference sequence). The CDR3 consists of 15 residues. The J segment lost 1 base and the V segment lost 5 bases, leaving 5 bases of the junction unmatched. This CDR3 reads CASSLQGVSNQPQHF. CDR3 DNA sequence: TGTGCCAGCAGCCTCCAGGGGGTAAGCAATCAGCCCCAGCATTTT.

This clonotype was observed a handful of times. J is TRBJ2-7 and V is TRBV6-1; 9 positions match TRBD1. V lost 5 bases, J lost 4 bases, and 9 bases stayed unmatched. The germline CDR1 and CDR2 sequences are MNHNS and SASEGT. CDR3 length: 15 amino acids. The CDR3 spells CASSSTRQGVYEQYF. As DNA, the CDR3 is TGTGCCAGCAGTTCTACTCGACAGGGGGTGTACGAGCAGTACTTC.

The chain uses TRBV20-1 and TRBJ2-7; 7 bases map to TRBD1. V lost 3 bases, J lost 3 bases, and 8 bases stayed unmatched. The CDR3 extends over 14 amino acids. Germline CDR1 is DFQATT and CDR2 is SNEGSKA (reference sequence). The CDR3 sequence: CSASPGQRHYEQYF. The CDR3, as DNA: TGCAGTGCTAGTCCGGGACAGAGACACTACGAGCAGTACTTC.

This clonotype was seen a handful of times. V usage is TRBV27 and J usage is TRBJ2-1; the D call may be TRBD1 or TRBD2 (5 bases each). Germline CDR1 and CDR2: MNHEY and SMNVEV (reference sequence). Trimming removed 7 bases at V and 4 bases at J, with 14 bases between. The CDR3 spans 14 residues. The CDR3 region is CASIKRDGYNEQFF. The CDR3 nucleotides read TGTGCCAGCATAAAAAGGGACGGATACAATGAGCAGTTCTTC.

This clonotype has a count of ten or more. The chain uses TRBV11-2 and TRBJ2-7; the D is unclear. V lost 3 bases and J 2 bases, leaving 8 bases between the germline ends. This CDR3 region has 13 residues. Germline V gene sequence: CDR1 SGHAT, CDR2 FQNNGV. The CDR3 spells CASSFGVAYEQYF. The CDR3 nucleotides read TGTGCCAGCAGCTTCGGCGTTGCCTACGAGCAGTACTTC.

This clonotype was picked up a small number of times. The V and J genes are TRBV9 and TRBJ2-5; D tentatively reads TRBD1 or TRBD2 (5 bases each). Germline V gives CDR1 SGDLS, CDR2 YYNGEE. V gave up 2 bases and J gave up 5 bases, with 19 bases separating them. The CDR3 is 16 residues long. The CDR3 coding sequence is TGTGCCAGCAGCGTCTTCGATAGCGCCCCAGGGGAGACCCAGTACTTC. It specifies CASSVFDSAPGETQYF.

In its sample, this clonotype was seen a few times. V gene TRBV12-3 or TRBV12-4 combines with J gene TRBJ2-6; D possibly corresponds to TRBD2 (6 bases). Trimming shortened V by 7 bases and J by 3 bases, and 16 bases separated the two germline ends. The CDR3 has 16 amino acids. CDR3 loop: CASTYGGSVGANVLTF. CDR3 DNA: TGTGCCAGCACCTACGGGGGTTCAGTTGGGGCCAACGTCCTGACTTTC.

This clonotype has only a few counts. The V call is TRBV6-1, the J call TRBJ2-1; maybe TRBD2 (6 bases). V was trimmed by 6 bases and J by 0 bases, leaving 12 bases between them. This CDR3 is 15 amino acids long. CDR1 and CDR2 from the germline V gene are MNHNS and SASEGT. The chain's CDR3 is CASRGTLSSYNEQFF. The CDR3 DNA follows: TGTGCCAGCAGAGGGACTTTGAGCTCCTACAATGAGCAGTTCTTC.

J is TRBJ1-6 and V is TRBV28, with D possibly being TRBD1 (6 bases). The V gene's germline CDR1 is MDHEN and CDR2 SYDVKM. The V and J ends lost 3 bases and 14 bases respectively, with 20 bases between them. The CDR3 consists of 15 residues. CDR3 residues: CASSFQDSLLGSLHF. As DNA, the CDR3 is TGTGCCAGCAGTTTTCAGGACAGTCTTTTAGGGTCCCTCCACTTT.

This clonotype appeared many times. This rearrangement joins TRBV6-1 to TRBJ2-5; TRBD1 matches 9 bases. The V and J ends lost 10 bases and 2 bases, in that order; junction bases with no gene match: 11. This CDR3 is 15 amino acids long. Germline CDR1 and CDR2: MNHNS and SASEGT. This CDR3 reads CATSWGQGGQETQYF. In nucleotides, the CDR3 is TGTGCCACATCCTGGGGACAGGGTGGACAAGAGACCCAGTACTTC.

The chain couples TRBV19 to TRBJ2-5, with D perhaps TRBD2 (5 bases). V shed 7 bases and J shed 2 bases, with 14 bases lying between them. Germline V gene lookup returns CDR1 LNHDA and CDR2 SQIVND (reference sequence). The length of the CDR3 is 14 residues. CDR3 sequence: CASNLRLSQETQYF. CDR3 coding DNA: TGTGCCAGTAACCTCCGACTATCGCAAGAGACCCAGTACTTC.

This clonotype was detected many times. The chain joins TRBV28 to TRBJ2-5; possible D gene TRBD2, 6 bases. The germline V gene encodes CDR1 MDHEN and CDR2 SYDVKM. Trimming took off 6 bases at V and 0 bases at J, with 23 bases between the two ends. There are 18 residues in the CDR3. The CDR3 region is CASRGLGGFRLYQETQYF. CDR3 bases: TGTGCCAGCAGGGGTCTGGGGGGATTCAGATTGTACCAAGAGACCCAGTACTTC.

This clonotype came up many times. This CDR3 is CAWSVLGGEKLFF. The CDR3 region has the DNA TGTGCCTGGAGTGTACTGGGCGGTGAAAAACTGTTTTTT. The rearrangement uses TRBV30 and TRBJ1-4, with D uncertain. The CDR3 runs to 13 residues. Trimming shortened V by 0 bases and J by 7 bases, and 9 bases separated the two germline ends. Per germline, CDR1 GTSNPN and CDR2 SVGIG (reference sequence).

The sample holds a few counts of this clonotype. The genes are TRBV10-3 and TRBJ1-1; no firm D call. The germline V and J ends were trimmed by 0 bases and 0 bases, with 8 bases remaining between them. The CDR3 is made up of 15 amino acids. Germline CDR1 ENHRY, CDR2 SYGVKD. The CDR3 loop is CAISESPVMNTEAFF. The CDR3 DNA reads TGTGCCATCAGTGAGTCACCAGTCATGAACACTGAAGCTTTCTTT.

CDR3 sequence (DNA): TGTGCCAGTAGTCGACCCTCCGCGGACACCGGGGAGCTGTTTTTT. Translated, it gives CASSRPSADTGELFF. The chain is built from TRBV19 and TRBJ2-2; no firm D call. The CDR3 is 15 amino acids. The V end was cut by 5 bases, the J end by 3 bases, with 13 bases between. Germline CDR1 LNHDA, CDR2 SQIVND (reference sequence). Full variable domain (outside the CDR3, taken from reference TRBV19 and TRBJ2-2): DGGITQSPKYLFRKEGQNVTLSCEQNLNHDAMYWYRQDPGQGLRLIYYSQIVNDFQKGDIAEGYSVSREKKESFPLTVTSAQKNPTAFYLCASSRPSADTGELFFGEGSRLTVL.

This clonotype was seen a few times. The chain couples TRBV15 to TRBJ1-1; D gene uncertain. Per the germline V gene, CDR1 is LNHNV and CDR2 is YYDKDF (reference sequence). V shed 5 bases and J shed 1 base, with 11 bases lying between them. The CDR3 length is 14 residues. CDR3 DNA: TGTGCCACCAGCGATCGTTTCGAGAACACTGAAGCTTTCTTT. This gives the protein CATSDRFENTEAFF.

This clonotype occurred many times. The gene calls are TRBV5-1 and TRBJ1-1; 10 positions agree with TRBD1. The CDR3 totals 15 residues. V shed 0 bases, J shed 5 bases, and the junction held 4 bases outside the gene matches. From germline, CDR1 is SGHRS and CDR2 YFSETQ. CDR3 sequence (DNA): TGCGCCAGCAGCTTGGAGGGACAGGGGAGGACTGAAGCTTTCTTT. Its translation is CASSLEGQGRTEAFF.